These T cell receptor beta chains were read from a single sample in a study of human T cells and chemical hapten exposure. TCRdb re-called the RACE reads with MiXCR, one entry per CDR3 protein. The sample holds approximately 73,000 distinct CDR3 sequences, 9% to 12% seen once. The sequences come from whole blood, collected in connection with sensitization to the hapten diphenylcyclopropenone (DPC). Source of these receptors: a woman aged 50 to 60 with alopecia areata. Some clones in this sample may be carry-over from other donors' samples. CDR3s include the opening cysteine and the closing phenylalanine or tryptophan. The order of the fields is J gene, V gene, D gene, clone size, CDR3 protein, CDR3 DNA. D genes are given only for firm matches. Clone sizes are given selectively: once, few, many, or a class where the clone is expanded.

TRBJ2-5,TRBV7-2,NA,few,CASREGGLQQETQYF,TGTGCCAGCAGAGAGGGGGGTTTGCAGCAAGAGACCCAGTACTTC
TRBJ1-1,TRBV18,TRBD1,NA,CASSPRTGEMNTEAFF,TGTGCCAGCTCACCACGGACAGGGGAGATGAACACTGAAGCTTTCTTT
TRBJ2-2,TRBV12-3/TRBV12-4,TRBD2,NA,CASSPTSGPTGELFF,TGTGCCAGCAGCCCCACTAGCGGACCCACCGGGGAGCTGTTTTTT
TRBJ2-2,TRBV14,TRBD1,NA,CASSRYRDRETGELFF,TGTGCCAGCAGCCGATACCGGGACAGGGAAACCGGGGAGCTGTTTTTT
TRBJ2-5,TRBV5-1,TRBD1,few,CASSLEGARRETQYF,TGCGCCAGCAGCTTGGAGGGGGCGAGGAGAGAGACCCAGTACTTC
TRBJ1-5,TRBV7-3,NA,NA,CASSLPPGGNQPQHF,TGTGCCAGCAGCTTGCCGCCAGGAGGCAATCAGCCCCAGCATTTT
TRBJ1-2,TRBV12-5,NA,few,CASGLTVYGYTF,TGTGCTAGTGGTCTGACAGTCTATGGCTACACCTTC
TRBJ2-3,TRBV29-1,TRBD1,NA,CSGGQHTDTQYF,TGCAGCGGGGGACAGCACACAGATACGCAGTATTTT
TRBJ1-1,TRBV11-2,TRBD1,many,CASSSGQGPNTEAFF,TGTGCCAGCAGCTCAGGACAGGGTCCGAACACTGAAGCTTTCTTT
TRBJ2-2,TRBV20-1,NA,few,CSATQHAPGTGELFF,TGCAGTGCTACCCAGCACGCACCGGGCACCGGGGAGCTGTTTTTT
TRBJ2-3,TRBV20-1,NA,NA,CSARTRLSTDTQYF,TGCAGTGCTAGGACGAGACTAAGCACAGATACGCAGTATTTT
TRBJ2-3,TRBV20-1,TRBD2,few,CSASGGRASTDTQYF,TGCAGTGCTTCTGGAGGGAGGGCTAGCACAGATACGCAGTATTTT
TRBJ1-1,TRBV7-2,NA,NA,CASSPHTEAFF,TGTGCCAGCAGCCCACATACTGAAGCTTTCTTT
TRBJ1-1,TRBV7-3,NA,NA,CASSRMGCTVAEAFF,TGTGCCAGCAGCCGAATGGGGTGTACAGTTGCTGAAGCTTTCTTT
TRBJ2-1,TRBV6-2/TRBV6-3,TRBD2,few,CASSTRLAGGWPYNEQFF,TGTGCCAGCAGTACCCGGTTAGCGGGAGGTTGGCCCTACAATGAGCAGTTCTTC
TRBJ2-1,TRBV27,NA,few,CASSLGDGAGNEQFF,TGTGCCAGCAGTCTTGGGGACGGAGCCGGGAATGAGCAGTTCTTC
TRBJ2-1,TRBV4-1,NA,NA,CASSQVRFNEQFF,TGCGCCAGCAGCCAAGTCCGATTTAATGAGCAGTTCTTC
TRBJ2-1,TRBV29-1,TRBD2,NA,CSVEDWSGSINEQFF,TGCAGCGTTGAAGATTGGAGCGGGAGTATTAATGAGCAGTTCTTC
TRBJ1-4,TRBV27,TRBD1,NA,CASSSAGTGSKLFF,TGTGCCAGCAGCTCAGCCGGGACAGGGAGCAAACTGTTTTTT
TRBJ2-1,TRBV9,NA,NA,CASSVEIAASYNEQFF,TGTGCCAGCAGCGTAGAGATAGCGGCATCCTACAATGAGCAGTTCTTC
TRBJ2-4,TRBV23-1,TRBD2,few,CASSPGTSGRSIQYF,TGCGCCAGCAGTCCCGGGACTAGCGGGAGGAGCATTCAGTACTTC
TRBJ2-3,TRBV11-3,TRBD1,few,CASSPGTVFEELTDTQYF,TGTGCCAGCAGCCCCGGGACAGTCTTCGAGGAACTCACAGATACGCAGTATTTT
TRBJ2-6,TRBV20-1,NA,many,CSVRGRANVLTF,TGCAGTGTTAGGGGAAGGGCCAACGTCCTGACTTTC
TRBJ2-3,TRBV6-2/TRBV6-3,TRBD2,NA,CASSYPGTSGGLSTDTQYF,TGTGCCAGCAGTTATCCCGGGACTAGCGGGGGCCTTAGCACAGATACGCAGTATTTT
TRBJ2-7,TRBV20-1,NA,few,CSALVLNSYEQYF,TGCAGTGCCCTCGTGCTGAACTCCTACGAGCAGTACTTC
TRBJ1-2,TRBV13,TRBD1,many,CASSLGQNYGYTF,TGTGCCAGCAGCCTGGGACAGAACTATGGCTACACCTTC
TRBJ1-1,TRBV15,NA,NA,CATSSGEGGAEAFF,TGTGCCACCAGCAGTGGAGAGGGGGGGGCTGAAGCTTTCTTT
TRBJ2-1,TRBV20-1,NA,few,CSANPAGLEINEQFF,TGCAGTGCTAACCCAGCGGGCCTTGAGATTAATGAGCAGTTCTTC
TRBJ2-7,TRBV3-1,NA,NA,CAGSQEFSRHPYF,TGTGCCGGCAGCCAAGAATTCAGCAGGCATCCGTACTTC
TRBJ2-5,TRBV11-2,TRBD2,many,CASSPKREGQETQYF,TGTGCCAGCAGCCCAAAGCGGGAGGGCCAAGAGACCCAGTACTTC
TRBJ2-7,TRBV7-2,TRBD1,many,CASSLSAGTGKGTQYF,TGTGCCAGCAGCTTATCAGCCGGGACAGGGAAAGGCACGCAGTACTTC
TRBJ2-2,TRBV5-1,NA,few,CASSLVVGGTGELFF,TGCGCCAGCAGCTTGGTCGTTGGTGGCACCGGGGAGCTGTTTTTT
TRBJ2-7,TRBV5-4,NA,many,CASSLGGRFYEQYF,TGTGCCAGCAGCTTGGGGGGACGTTTCTACGAGCAGTACTTC
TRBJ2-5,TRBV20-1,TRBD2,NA,CSARDLAGGETQYF,TGCAGTGCTAGAGACTTAGCGGGAGGGGAGACCCAGTACTTC
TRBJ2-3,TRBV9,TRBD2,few,CASSVATGTSGSGTDTQYF,TGTGCCAGCAGCGTAGCTACGGGGACTAGCGGGAGTGGGACAGATACGCAGTATTTT
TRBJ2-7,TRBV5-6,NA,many,CASSLTGSYEQYF,TGTGCCAGCAGCTTGACAGGGTCCTACGAGCAGTACTTC
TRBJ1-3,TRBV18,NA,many,CASSPDRIVLGNTIYF,TGTGCCAGCTCACCAGACAGGATCGTCCTTGGAAACACCATATATTTT
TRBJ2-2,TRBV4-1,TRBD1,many,CASSQDPIGRTGGNVFF,TGCGCCAGCAGCCAAGATCCTATCGGGCGGACAGGGGGCAATGTGTTTTTT
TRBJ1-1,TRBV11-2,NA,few,CASSLDSGRPAFF,TGTGCCAGCAGCTTAGATTCGGGACGGCCAGCTTTCTTT